This T cell receptor beta chain was documented in a study of breast tumors, draining lymph nodes, adjacent tissues. J was trimmed by 8 bases and V by 6 bases; bases with no gene match: 8. Germline-derived CDR1 and CDR2 are SQVTM and ANQGSEA. This CDR3 has 12 residues. TCRdb reprocessed the multiplex PCR reads with MiXCR, giving one entry per CDR3 protein. The data contain approximately 17,000 distinct CDR3 sequences, approximately 42% of them singletons. This chain joins TRBV29-1 and TRBJ2-3; 7 nucleotides agree with TRBD1. Material: tumor-adjacent breast tissue. This TCR was recovered from a female donor with breast cancer. Some clones in this sample may be carry-over from other donors' samples. The CDR3 is CSVRQGEGTQYF. The CDR3 bases are TGCAGCGTGAGACAGGGTGAAGGTACGCAGTATTTT.